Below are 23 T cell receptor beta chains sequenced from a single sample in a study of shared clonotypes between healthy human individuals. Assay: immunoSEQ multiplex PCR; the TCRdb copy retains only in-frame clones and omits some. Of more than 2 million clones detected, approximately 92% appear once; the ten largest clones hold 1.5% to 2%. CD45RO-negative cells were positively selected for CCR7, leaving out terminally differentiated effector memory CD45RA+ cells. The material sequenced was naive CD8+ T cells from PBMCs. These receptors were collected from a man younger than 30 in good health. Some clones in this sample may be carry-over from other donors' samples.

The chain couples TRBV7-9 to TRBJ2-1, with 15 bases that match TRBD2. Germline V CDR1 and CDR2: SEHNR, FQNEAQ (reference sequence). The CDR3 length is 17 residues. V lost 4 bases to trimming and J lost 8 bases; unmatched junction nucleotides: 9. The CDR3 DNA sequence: TGTGCCAGCAGCTCGGGACTAGCGGGGGGAGGGTCCGATGAGCAGTTCTTC. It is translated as CASSSGLAGGGSDEQFF.

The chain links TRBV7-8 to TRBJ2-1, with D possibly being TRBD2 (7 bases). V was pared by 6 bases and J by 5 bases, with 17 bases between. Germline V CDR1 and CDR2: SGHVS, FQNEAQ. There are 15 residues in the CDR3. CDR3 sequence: CASSPLGGPHNEQFF. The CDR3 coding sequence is TGTGCCAGCAGTCCCCTGGGGGGGCCCCACAATGAGCAGTTCTTC. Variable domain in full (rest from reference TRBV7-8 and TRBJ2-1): GAGVSQSPRYKVAKRGQDVALRCDPISGHVSLFWYQQALGQGPEFLTYFQNEAQLDKSGLPSDRFFAERPEGSVSTLKIQRTQQEDSAVYLCASSPLGGPHNEQFFGPGTRLTVL.

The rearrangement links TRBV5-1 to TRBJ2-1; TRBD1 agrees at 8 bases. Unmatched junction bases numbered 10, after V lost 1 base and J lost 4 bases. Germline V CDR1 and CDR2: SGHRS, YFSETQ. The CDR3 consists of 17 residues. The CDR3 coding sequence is TGCGCCAGCAGCTTGCTGGCAGGGGGCGTCCCTTACAATGAGCAGTTCTTC. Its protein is CASSLLAGGVPYNEQFF.

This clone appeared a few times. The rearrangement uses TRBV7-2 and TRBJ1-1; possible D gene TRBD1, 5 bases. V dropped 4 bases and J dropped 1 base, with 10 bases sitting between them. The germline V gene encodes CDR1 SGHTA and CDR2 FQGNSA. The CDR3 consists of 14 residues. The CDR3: CASSSPGRNTEAFF. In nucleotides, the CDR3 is TGTGCCAGCAGCTCCCCGGGACGGAACACTGAAGCTTTCTTT.

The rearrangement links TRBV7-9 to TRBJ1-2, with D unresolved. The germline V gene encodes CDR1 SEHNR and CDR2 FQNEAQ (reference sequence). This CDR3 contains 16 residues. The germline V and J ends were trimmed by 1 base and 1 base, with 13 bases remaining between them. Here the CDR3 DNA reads TGTGCCAGCAGCTTAGGGGCCGGGGAGGTTAACTATGGCTACACCTTC. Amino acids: CASSLGAGEVNYGYTF.

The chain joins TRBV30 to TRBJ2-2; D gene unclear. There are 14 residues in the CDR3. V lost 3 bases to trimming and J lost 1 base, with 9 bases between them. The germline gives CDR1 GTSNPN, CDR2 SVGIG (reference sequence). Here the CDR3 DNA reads TGTGCCTGGAGATGGTCCCTGAACACCGGGGAGCTGTTTTTT. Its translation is CAWRWSLNTGELFF. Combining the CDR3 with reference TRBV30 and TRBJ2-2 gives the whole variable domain SQTIHQWPATLVQPVGSPLSLECTVEGTSNPNLYWYRQAAGRGLQLLFYSVGIGQISSEVPQNLSASRPQDRQFILSSKKLLLSDSGFYLCAWRWSLNTGELFFGEGSRLTVL.

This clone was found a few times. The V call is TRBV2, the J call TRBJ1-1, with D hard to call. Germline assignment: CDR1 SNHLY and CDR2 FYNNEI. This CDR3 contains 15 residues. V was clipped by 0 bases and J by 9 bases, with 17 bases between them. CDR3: CASSEASPALGKAFF. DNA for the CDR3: TGTGCCAGCAGTGAAGCGTCTCCAGCCCTCGGTAAAGCTTTCTTT.

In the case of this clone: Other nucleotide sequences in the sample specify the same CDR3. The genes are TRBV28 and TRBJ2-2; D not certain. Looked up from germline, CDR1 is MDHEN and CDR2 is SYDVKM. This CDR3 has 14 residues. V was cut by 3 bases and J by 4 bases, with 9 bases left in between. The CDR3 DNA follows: TGTGCCAGCAGTTTGTCAGGCGGCACCGGGGAGCTGTTTTTT. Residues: CASSLSGGTGELFF.

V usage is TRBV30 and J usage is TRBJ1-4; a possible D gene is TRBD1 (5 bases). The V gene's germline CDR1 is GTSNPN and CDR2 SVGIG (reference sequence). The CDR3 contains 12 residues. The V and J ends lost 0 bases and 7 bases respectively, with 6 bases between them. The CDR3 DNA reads TGTGCCTGGAGTGTGGGGGGTGAAAAACTGTTTTTT. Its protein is CAWSVGGEKLFF.

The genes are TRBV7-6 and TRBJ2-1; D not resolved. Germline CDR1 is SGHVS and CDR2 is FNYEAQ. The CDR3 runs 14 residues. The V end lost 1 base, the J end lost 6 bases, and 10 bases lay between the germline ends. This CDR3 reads CASSLELGRNEQFF. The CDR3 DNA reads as TGTGCCAGCAGCTTAGAGCTCGGTCGCAATGAGCAGTTCTTC.

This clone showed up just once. In DNA, the CDR3 is TGTGCCAGTAGTATAACCGGGACAGGGCTCTACGAGCAGTACTTC. Its translation: CASSITGTGLYEQYF. The chain links TRBV19 to TRBJ2-7; 9 nucleotides match TRBD1. Germline CDR1 reads LNHDA; CDR2 reads SQIVND (reference sequence). This CDR3 region has 15 residues. With V trimmed by 2 bases and J by 3 bases, 5 bases remained unmatched.

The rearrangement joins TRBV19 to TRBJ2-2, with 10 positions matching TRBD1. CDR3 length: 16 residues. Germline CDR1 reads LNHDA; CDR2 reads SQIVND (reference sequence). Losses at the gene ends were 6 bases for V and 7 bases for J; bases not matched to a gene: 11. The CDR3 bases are TGTGCCAGTAGACCCAGGGGACAGGGGACGAACGGGGAGCTGTTTTTT. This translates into CASRPRGQGTNGELFF.

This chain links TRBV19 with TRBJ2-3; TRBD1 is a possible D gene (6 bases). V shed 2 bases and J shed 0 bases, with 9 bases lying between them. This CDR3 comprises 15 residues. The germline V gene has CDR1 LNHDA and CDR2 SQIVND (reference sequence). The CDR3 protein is CASSITGPSTDTQYF. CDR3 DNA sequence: TGTGCCAGTAGTATAACAGGGCCGAGCACAGATACGCAGTATTTT. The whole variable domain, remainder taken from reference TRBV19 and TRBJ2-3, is DGGITQSPKYLFRKEGQNVTLSCEQNLNHDAMYWYRQDPGQGLRLIYYSQIVNDFQKGDIAEGYSVSREKKESFPLTVTSAQKNPTAFYLCASSITGPSTDTQYFGPGTRLTVL.

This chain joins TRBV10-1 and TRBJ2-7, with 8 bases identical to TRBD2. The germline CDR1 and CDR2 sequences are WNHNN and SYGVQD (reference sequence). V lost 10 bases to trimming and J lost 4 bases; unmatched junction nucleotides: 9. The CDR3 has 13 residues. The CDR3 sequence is CATTAGVGYEQYF. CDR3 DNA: TGCGCCACCACAGCGGGAGTGGGGTACGAGCAGTACTTC.

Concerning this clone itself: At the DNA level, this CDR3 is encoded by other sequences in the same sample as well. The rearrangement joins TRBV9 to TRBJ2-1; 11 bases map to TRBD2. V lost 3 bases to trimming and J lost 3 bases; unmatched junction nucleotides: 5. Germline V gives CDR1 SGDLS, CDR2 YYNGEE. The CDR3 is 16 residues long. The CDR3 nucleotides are TGTGCCAGCAGCGGAGGGACTAGCGGAAACTACAATGAGCAGTTCTTC. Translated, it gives CASSGGTSGNYNEQFF.

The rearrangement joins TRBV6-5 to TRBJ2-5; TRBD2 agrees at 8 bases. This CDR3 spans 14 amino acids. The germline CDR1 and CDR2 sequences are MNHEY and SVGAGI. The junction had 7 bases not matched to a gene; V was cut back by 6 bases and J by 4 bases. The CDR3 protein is CASSPGGLGETQYF. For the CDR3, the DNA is TGTGCCAGCAGCCCCGGGGGACTAGGAGAGACCCAGTACTTC.

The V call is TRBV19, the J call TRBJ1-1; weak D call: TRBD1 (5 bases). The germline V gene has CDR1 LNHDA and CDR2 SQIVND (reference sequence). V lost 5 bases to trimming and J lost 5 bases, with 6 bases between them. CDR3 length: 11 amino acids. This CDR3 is CASSSGTEAFF. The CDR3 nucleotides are TGTGCCAGTAGTTCAGGGACTGAAGCTTTCTTT.

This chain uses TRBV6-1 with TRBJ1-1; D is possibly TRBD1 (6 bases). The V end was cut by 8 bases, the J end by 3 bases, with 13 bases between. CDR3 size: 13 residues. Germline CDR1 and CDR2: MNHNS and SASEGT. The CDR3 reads CASPVGGHTEAFF. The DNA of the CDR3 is TGTGCCAGCCCCGTGGGGGGGCACACTGAAGCTTTCTTT.

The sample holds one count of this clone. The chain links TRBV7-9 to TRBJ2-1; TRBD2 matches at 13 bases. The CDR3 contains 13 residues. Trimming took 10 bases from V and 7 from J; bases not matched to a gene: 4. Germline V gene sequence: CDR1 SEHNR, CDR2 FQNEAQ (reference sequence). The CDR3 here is CAIPGLAGNEQFF. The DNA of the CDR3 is TGTGCCATCCCGGGACTAGCGGGAAATGAGCAGTTCTTC.

The CDR3 nucleotides are TGCGCCAGCAGCTTGGAAGCGGGAGGTGTCGACGAGCAGTACTTC. The encoded protein is CASSLEAGGVDEQYF. This chain uses TRBV5-1 with TRBJ2-7, with 9 bases that match TRBD2. Germline CDR1 and CDR2: SGHRS and YFSETQ. V was clipped by 0 bases and J by 5 bases; unmatched bases: 6. The CDR3 covers 15 residues.

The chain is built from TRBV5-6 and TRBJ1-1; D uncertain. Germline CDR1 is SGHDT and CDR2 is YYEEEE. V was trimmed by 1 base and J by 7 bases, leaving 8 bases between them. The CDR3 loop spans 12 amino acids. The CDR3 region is CASSLIQSEAFF. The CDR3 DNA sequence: TGTGCCAGCAGCTTGATACAGAGTGAAGCTTTCTTT.

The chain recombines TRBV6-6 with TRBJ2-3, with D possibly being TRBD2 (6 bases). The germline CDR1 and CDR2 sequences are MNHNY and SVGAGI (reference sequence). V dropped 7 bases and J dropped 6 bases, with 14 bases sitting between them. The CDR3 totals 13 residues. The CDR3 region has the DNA TGTGCCAGCACCCCGGGAGTTATGGATACGCAGTATTTT. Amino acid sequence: CASTPGVMDTQYF.

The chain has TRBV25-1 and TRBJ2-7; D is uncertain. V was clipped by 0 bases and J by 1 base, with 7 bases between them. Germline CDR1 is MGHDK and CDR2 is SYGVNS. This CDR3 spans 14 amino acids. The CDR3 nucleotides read TGTGCCAGCAGTGAATATTCGGATTCCTACGAGCAGTACTTC. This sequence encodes CASSEYSDSYEQYF.